The rows below give T cell receptor beta chains drawn from one sample of a study of early stage breast cancer tumors. The data were produced by immunoSEQ multiplex PCR, yet TCRdb's version contains in-frame clones alone and is incomplete. The top ten hold more than 4% of the sample, which has around 53,000 clones, about 90% seen once. The sequenced material came from blood. Source of these receptors: a person between 70 and 80 years old with breast cancer. Both conserved end residues are part of each CDR3. D genes are given only for firm matches. For some rows the clone size is stated as once, few or many, or as a class when expanded; others skip it.

>TRBJ2-7|NA|TRBD2|TRBV6-5
TGTGCCAGCATGTTAGGGCCGGGGGGCTACGAGCAGTACTTC
CASMLGPGGYEQYF
>TRBJ2-1|NA|TRBD1|TRBV5-5
TGTGCCAGCAGCCGGACAGGCAACTCCTACAATGAGCAGTTCTTC
CASSRTGNSYNEQFF
>TRBJ1-4|NA|TRBD1|TRBV10-3
TGTGCCATCAGTGGACAGGGCGATGAAAAACTGTTTTTT
CAISGQGDEKLFF
>TRBJ1-2|few|NA|TRBV30
TGTGCCTGGAGCCGAGACAGGCCTGCTGGCTACACCTTC
CAWSRDRPAGYTF
>TRBJ1-4|NA|NA|TRBV4-1
TGCGCCAGCAGCCGTAGTCCTAATGAAAAACTGTTTTTT
CASSRSPNEKLFF
>TRBJ1-6|few|NA|TRBV19
TGTGCCAGTAGTATTTTTTCCGTTAGCTCCTATAATTCACCCCTCCACTTT
CASSIFSVSSYNSPLHF
>TRBJ2-2|NA|NA|TRBV6-4
TGTGCCAGCAGTGACTCGAACAGGGCCCAACCGGAGCTGTTTTTT
CASSDSNRAQPELFF
>TRBJ1-4|NA|NA|TRBV2
TGTGCCAGCAGTTACAGAACAACTAATGAAAAACTGTTTTTT
CASSYRTTNEKLFF
>TRBJ2-7|NA|NA|TRBV6-5
TGTGCCACCCAGGGGGGTGGCGGCGTACCCTACGAGCAGTACTTC
CATQGGGGVPYEQYF
>TRBJ2-3|NA|NA|TRBV19
TGTGCCAGTGGGTCGGGGGATACGCAGTATTTT
CASGSGDTQYF
>TRBJ1-3|NA|NA|TRBV6-5
TGTGCCAGCAGTTACTCGCGGTCAGACTCTGGAAACACCATATATTTT
CASSYSRSDSGNTIYF
>TRBJ1-2|NA|NA|TRBV29-1
TGCAGCGTTGGACAGGACAGCAACCTCTATGGCTACACCTTC
CSVGQDSNLYGYTF
>TRBJ2-1|NA|NA|TRBV19
TGTGCCAGTAGTCCCCCAGGGGGGAGCAACAATGAGCAGTTCTTC
CASSPPGGSNNEQFF
>TRBJ1-6|NA|NA|TRBV7-9
TGTGCCAGCAGCTTAGTGGCGGCCAATAATTCACCCCTCCACTTT
CASSLVAANNSPLHF
>TRBJ2-5|NA|TRBD2|TRBV7-6
TGTGCCAGCAGCCCCACGGTGCAGACTAGCGGGGGGGAAGAGACCCAGTACTTC
CASSPTVQTSGGEETQYF
>TRBJ1-2|once|NA|TRBV6-5
TGTGCCAGCCTTCAAGGGAGCGGTTTGGGCTACACCTTC
CASLQGSGLGYTF
>TRBJ1-1|NA|TRBD1|TRBV18
TGTGCCAGCTCCCTCGACAGGGCGGTCGGGGGAGCTTTCTTT
CASSLDRAVGGAFF
>TRBJ2-1|NA|NA|TRBV4-2
TGTGCCAGCAGCCAAGAGCCCGCGTACAATGAGCAGTTCTTC
CASSQEPAYNEQFF
>TRBJ1-2|NA|NA|TRBV7-9
TGTGCCAGCAGCTTAAGTGACCAGGTTGGCTACACCTTC
CASSLSDQVGYTF
>TRBJ1-6|NA|NA|TRBV6-1
TGTGCCAGCAGTGGGACAGCCGCAGGGGATTCACCCCTCCACTTT
CASSGTAAGDSPLHF
>TRBJ1-5|NA|TRBD1|TRBV9
TGTGCCAGCAGCGTCACAGGGGAATATCAGCCCCAGCATTTT
CASSVTGEYQPQHF
>TRBJ2-3|NA|NA|TRBV6-4
TGTGCCAGACTGCTAGCGCGGCGGACAGATACGCAGTATTTT
CARLLARRTDTQYF
>TRBJ2-5|NA|TRBD1|TRBV4-3
TGCGCCAGCAGCCAAGGCGCGAGGGGGTACAGGGGGCCGTCTCAAGAGACCCAGTACTTC
CASSQGARGYRGPSQETQYF
>TRBJ2-5|NA|TRBD1|TRBV5-1
TGCGCCAGCAGCCCTGGGACAGGGGCGCGAAACCTCCAAGAGACCCAGTACTTC
CASSPGTGARNLQETQYF
>TRBJ1-1|NA|NA|TRBV7-6
TGTGCCAGCAGCTCCCTAGACAGGACTGAAGCTTTCTTT
CASSSLDRTEAFF
>TRBJ2-4|NA|TRBD2|TRBV5-8
TGTGCCAGCAGTCCTGGACTAGCGGCTTTTCAGTACTTC
CASSPGLAAFQYF
>TRBJ2-5|NA|NA|TRBV7-2
TGTGCCAGCAGCTTAGCTTCCCTAGCTGCACAAGAGACCCAGTACTTC
CASSLASLAAQETQYF
>TRBJ2-7|NA|NA|TRBV7-2
TGTGCCAGCAGCTTAGAAGAAGGTGGGGAGTACGAGCAGTACTTC
CASSLEEGGEYEQYF
>TRBJ1-5|NA|NA|TRBV7-8
TGTGCCAGCAGCGGAACAGGGTACAATCAGCCCCAGCATTTT
CASSGTGYNQPQHF
>TRBJ1-2|NA|NA|TRBV11-2
TGTGCCAGCAGCTTAGAAGGGGATGGCTACACCTTC
CASSLEGDGYTF
>TRBJ2-5|NA|NA|TRBV11-2
TGTGCCAGCAGCTTAGAAGCGGGTGTGCGGACCCAGTACTTC
CASSLEAGVRTQYF
>TRBJ1-1|NA|NA|TRBV7-8
TGTGCCAGCAGCTTTACGGTTTACACTGAAGCTTTCTTT
CASSFTVYTEAFF
>TRBJ1-2|NA|NA|TRBV29-1
TGCAGCGTTGGGGGGCTGGATCAGCGCTACTATGGCTACACCTTC
CSVGGLDQRYYGYTF
>TRBJ1-2|NA|NA|TRBV5-1
TGCGCCAGCACTCAAAACAGGGTGGATGGCTACACCTTC
CASTQNRVDGYTF
>TRBJ2-5|NA|TRBD2|TRBV19
TGTGCCAGTAGTATAGGACTAGCGGGAGGCTCGAAGACCCAGTACTTC
CASSIGLAGGSKTQYF
>TRBJ2-3|NA|NA|TRBV30
TGTGCCTGGAGTGAGACTAGGGCAGATACGCAGTATTTT
CAWSETRADTQYF